This TCR beta chain was sequenced in a study of beta chain features in type 1 diabetes listed by TCRdb under 2018. Some background on the complete study: Mean age, gender distribution, total cell number and subset yield did not differ between patients and healthy donors. A total of roughly 100 million sorted cells were examined across all samples, and RNA yield correlated strongly with the number of cells per subset. In the study, recently diagnosed type 1 diabetes patients and matched healthy donors were compared on the TCRB repertoires of their sorted circulating CD4+ T cell subsets. Naive and central memory subsets were obtained from all 30 or so donors, but regulatory and stem cell-like memory subsets were isolated from only 8 patients and roughly eight healthy donors.

On the study overall, not on this receptor specifically: Because the HLA sub-analyses included only small numbers of individuals, any influence of HLA type on TCRB rearrangement was left unresolved. Because cDNA was sequenced instead of genomic DNA, activated cells with high expression could be over-represented, although the groups did not differ in activation or CD3 levels. Shorter templates might be favored by PCR, yet because patient and control samples were amplified and corrected together, any such skew would affect both groups equally. Naive, central memory and regulatory TCRB repertoires appeared to be more alike among patients than among healthy donors. Type 1 diabetes patients showed a moderate but significant shortening of TCRB CDR3 length in all four CD4+ subsets. Patients with type 1 diabetes made fewer insertions and deleted more nucleotides at VDJ recombination sites, implying thymic rearrangement abnormalities.

Each donor gave one peripheral blood draw, around 100 mL on average, collected into heparinised tubes. A BD FACSAria II and a panel including CD45RO, CCR7, CD25, CD127, CD95 and CD27 were used to sort naive, central memory, regulatory and stem cell-like memory CD4+ T cells. Purity was above 95% for every sorted population. PBMCs were isolated immediately by Lymphoprep density gradient centrifugation and stained directly without culture. To minimize batch effects, samples were stained and sorted in pairs, one healthy donor with one patient per experiment. Concerning this clone itself: It lacks a known antigen. One base away there is no much larger clone; base qualities are not given.

The High Capacity cDNA Reverse Transcription Kit was used to reverse transcribe all of the isolated RNA, meaning that expressed TCRB transcripts were what got sequenced. Naive, central memory and regulatory T cell samples underwent deep immunoSEQ sequencing, averaging around 4 million total reads per sample. After sorted cells were lysed in RLT buffer, RNA was extracted with DNase-treated RNeasy Micro or Mini kits, with the choice depending on cell number. Each cell subset was processed on its own to prevent cross-contamination, while patient and healthy donor samples were processed together. The immunoSEQ multiplex PCR was used to amplify TCRB sequences from cDNA, yielding 87-bp fragments that span the CDR3 region. The amplicons were sequenced using the Illumina HiSeq platform. Processing in the source paper ran as follows. Synthetic template baselines were used to correct PCR bias computationally, reads within Hamming distance 2 were collapsed together, and singletons that could not be merged were discarded. By aligning reads against IMGT, V, D and J genes, CDR3 length, and insertions or deletions at six rearrangement sites were assigned. Clonotype counts were normalized to sorted cell number within each subset before computing true diversity and Gini coefficients with the tcR R package. Repertoire sharing was quantified using the overlap coefficient calculated on TCRB nucleotide sequences. Imported from immuneACCESS, the table was reduced by TCRdb to in-frame sequences with V and J called. These copies leave out some clones; in studies compared against another copy, an unresolved V gene accounts for under half, and the cause of the remainder is not known. The V and J calls and the clone size are those of that table, but D and trimming were determined from the DNA. The sample has 30,000 to 40,000 clones on record, 55% to 70% of them singletons. In total, the top ten clones hold 2% of the sample.

Inclusive of the bounding cysteine and phenylalanine, the CDR3 is 10 residues long. Of the read, only the CDR3 DNA is kept; its 30 bases are in frame from base 1. CDR1 and CDR2 were assigned from the germline V gene (reference sequence) as DFQATT and SNEGSKA. V is shortened by 5 bases, J by 5 bases, and the region joining them spans 7 bases. The V and J segments used are TRBV20-1 and TRBJ2-7, with an unclear D gene assignment. This sequence was found in a woman aged 25 to 45 in good health. Sequenced material: Tregs from blood. Per the publication, the cell subset or site label means: regulatory CD4+ T cells. The encoded CDR3 is CSAASDEQYF. Read as DNA, the sequence is TGCAGTGCTGCGTCCGACGAGCAGTACTTC.